This T cell receptor (beta chain) is from a study of a mutant IDH1 vaccine in newly diagnosed glioma. Across the whole study: Males made up about 60% and females about 38% of treated patients, whose mean age was approximately 40 years. Former treatment meant radiotherapy, temozolomide, or both; the majority had gotten both.

On this clone: Its antigen is not known.

Here immunoSEQ multiplex PCR was the method, and the copy in TCRdb shows in-frame clones only, minus some. The sample lists 30,000 to 35,000 clones, more than 70% occurring once. Germline loops: CDR1 LNHDA, CDR2 SQIVND (reference sequence). This CDR3 has 17 residues. V gave up 2 bases and J gave up 5 bases; unmatched junction bases: 14. General study results and limits: Shifts in the top peripheral T cell clonotypes seemed unrelated to pseudoprogression. Immune responses induced by vaccination arose in roughly 95% of the patients.

Time point given: baseline, week 1 (first vaccination visit). As to treatment: pre-vaccination baseline after standard-of-care therapy. The TCR comes from a man aged 45-65 years with glioma. Some clones in this sample may be carry-over from other donors' samples. This specimen consisted of peripheral blood mononuclear cells (PBMCs), obtained from a glioma patient treated with radiotherapy, temozolomide or both. V and J are TRBV19 and TRBJ1-2; 7 positions agree with TRBD1. The CDR3: CASSIMVGGKGLYGYTF. The CDR3 coding sequence is TGTGCCAGTAGTATAATGGTAGGGGGCAAGGGACTATATGGCTACACCTTC.